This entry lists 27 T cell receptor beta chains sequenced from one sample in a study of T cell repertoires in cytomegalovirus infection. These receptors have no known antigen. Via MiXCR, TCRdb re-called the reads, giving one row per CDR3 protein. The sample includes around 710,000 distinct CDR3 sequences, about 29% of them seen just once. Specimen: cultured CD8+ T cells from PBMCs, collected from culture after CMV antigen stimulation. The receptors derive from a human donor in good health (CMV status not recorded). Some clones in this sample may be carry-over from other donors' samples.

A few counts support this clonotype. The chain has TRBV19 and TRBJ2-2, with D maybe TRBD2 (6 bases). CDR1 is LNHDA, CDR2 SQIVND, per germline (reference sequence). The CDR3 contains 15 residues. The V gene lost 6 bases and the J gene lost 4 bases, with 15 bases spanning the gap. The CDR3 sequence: CASRFWWGGTGELFF. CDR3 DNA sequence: TGTGCCAGTAGATTTTGGTGGGGAGGCACCGGGGAGCTGTTTTTT.

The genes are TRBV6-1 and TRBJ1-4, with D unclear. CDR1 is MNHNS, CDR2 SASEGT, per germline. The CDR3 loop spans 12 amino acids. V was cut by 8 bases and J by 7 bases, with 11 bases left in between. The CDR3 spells CASGETLEKLFF. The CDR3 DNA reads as TGTGCCAGCGGAGAAACCCTTGAAAAACTGTTTTTT.

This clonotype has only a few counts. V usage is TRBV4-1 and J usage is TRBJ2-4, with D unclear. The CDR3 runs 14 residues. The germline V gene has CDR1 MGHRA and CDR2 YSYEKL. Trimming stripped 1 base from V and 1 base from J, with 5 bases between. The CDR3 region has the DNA TGCGCCAGCAGCCAAGGCCCGGCCAAAAACATTCAGTACTTC. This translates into CASSQGPAKNIQYF.

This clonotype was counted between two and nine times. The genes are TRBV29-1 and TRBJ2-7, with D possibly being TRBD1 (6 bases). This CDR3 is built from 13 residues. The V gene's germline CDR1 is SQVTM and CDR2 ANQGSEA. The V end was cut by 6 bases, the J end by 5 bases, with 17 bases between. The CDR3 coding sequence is TGCAGCGTCCCTTGGGGGACAATGAACGAGCAGTACTTC. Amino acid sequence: CSVPWGTMNEQYF.

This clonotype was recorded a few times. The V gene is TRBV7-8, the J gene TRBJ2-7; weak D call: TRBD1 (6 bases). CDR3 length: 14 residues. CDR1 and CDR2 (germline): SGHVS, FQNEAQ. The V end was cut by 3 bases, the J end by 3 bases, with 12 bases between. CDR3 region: CASSLGTPNYEQYF. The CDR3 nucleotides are TGTGCCAGCAGCTTGGGGACACCGAACTACGAGCAGTACTTC.

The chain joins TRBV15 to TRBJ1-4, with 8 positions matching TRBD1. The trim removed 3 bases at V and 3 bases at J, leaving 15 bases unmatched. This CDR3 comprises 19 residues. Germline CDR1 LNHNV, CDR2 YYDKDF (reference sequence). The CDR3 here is CATSSSQGATYTANEKLFF. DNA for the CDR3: TGTGCCACCAGCAGTTCCCAGGGGGCGACCTATACGGCTAATGAAAAACTGTTTTTT.

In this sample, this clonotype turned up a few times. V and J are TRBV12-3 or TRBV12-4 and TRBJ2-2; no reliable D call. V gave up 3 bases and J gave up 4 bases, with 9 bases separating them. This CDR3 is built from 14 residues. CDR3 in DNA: TGTGCCAGCAGTTTGGTCCCCGCCACCGGGGAGCTGTTTTTT. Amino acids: CASSLVPATGELFF.

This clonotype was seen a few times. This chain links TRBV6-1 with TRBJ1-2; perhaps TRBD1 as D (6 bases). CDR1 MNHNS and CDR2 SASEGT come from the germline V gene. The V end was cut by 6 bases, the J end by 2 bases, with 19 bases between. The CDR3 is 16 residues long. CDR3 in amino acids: CASRGGFRGANYGYTF. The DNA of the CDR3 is TGTGCCAGCAGGGGGGGCTTCAGGGGAGCGAACTATGGCTACACCTTC.

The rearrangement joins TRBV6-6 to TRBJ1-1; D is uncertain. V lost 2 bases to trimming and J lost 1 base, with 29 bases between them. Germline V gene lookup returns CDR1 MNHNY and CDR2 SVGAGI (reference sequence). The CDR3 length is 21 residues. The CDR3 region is CASSYLMISGPLTDENTEAFF. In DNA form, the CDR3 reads TGTGCCAGCAGTTACCTAATGATCAGTGGCCCGTTGACCGATGAGAACACTGAAGCTTTCTTT.

The CDR3 DNA follows: TGCAGTGCTATCATCACCCGGAACACTGAAGCTTTCTTT. Translating it yields CSAIITRNTEAFF. J is TRBJ1-1 and V is TRBV20-1; no definite D call. Germline CDR1 is DFQATT and CDR2 is SNEGSKA (reference sequence). Trimming removed 4 bases at V and 1 base at J, with 10 bases between. CDR3 length: 13 amino acids.

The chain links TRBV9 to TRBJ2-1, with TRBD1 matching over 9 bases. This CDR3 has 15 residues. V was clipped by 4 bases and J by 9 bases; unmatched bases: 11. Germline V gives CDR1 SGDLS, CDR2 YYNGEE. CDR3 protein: CASSYRDRVSGEQFF. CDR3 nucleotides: TGTGCCAGCAGCTACCGGGACAGGGTCTCGGGTGAGCAGTTCTTC.

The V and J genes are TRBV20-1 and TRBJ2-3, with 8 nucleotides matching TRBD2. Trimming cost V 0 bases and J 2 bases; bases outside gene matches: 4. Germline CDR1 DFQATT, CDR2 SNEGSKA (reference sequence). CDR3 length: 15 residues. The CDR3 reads CSARESGGLTDTQYF. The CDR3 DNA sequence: TGCAGTGCTAGAGAAAGCGGGGGACTCACAGATACGCAGTATTTT.

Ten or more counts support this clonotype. The CDR3 bases are TGTGCCACCAGCGGTCAAAGCTCTGGGGCCAACGTCCTGACTTTC. Translated, it gives CATSGQSSGANVLTF. This chain uses TRBV15 with TRBJ2-6; D not resolved. Trimming took off 5 bases at V and 0 bases at J, with 8 bases between the two ends. The germline V gene encodes CDR1 LNHNV and CDR2 YYDKDF (reference sequence). The CDR3 is 15 residues long.

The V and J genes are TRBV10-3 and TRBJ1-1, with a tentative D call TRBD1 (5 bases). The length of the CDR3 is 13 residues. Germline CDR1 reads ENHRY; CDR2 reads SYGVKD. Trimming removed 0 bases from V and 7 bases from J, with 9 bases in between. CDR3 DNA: TGTGCCATCAGTGAGTCGTTAGGGGTTGAAGCTTTCTTT. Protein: CAISESLGVEAFF.

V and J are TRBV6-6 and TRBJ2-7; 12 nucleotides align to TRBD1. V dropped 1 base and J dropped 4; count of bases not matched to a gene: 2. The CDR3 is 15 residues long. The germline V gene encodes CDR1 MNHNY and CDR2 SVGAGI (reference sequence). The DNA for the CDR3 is TGTGCCAGCAGTTACTTGGGACAGGGGGCTTACGAGCAGTACTTC. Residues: CASSYLGQGAYEQYF.

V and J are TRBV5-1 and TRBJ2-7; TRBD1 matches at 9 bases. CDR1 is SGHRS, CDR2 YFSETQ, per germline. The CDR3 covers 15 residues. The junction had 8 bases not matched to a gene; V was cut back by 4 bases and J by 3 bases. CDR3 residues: CASSRGTGNIYEQYF. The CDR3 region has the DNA TGCGCCAGCAGCCGCGGGACAGGGAATATCTACGAGCAGTACTTC.

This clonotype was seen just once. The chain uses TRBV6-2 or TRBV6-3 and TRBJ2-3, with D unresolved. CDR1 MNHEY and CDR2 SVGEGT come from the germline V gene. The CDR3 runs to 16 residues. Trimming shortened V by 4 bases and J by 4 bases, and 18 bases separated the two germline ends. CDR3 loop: CASSSPGPLLPDTQYF. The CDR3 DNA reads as TGTGCCAGCAGTTCCCCGGGCCCCCTGCTCCCAGATACGCAGTATTTT.

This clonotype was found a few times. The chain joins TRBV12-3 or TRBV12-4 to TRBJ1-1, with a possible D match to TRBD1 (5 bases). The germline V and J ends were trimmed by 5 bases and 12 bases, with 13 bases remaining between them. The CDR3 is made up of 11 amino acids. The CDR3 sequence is CASSVGPSTFF. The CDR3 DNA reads TGTGCCAGCAGTGTGGGGCCTTCAACTTTCTTT.

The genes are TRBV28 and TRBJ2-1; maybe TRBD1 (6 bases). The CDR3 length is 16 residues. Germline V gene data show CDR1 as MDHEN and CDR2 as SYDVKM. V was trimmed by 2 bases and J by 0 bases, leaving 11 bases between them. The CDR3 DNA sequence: TGTGCCAGCAGTTTACGGACAGAACACTCCTACAATGAGCAGTTCTTC. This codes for CASSLRTEHSYNEQFF.

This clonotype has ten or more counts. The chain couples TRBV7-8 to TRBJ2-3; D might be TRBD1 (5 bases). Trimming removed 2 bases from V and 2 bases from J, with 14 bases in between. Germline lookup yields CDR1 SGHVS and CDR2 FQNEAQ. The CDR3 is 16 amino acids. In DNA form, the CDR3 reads TGTGCCAGCAGCTTAAATCGGGCAGGGATCACAGATACGCAGTATTTT. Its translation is CASSLNRAGITDTQYF. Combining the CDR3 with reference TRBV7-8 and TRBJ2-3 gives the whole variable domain GAGVSQSPRYKVAKRGQDVALRCDPISGHVSLFWYQQALGQGPEFLTYFQNEAQLDKSGLPSDRFFAERPEGSVSTLKIQRTQQEDSAVYLCASSLNRAGITDTQYFGPGTRLTVL.

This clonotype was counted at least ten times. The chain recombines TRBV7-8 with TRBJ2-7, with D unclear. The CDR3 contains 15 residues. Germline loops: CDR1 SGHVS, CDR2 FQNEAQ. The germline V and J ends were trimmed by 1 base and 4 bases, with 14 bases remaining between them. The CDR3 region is CASSLGFNGLYEQYV. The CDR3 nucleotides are TGTGCCAGCAGCTTAGGCTTCAACGGATTGTACGAGCAGTACGTC.

The CDR3 is CATSDADTQYF. CDR3 nucleotides: TGTGCCACCAGTGACGCAGATACGCAGTATTTT. The V and J genes are TRBV24-1 and TRBJ2-3; D unclear. This CDR3 is built from 11 residues. The ends were cut back, 4 bases at V and 4 bases at J, with 2 bases in the middle. Germline V CDR1 and CDR2: KGHDR, SFDVKD.

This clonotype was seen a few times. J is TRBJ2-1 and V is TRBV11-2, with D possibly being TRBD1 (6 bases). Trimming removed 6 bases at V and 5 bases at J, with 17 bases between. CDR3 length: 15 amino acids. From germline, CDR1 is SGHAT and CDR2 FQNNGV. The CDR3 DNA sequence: TGTGCCAGCAGTTCGAGACAGGTCGCAAACAATGAGCAGTTCTTC. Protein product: CASSSRQVANNEQFF.

The CDR3 here is CASRPRGDSYGYTF. The DNA of the CDR3 is TGTGCCAGCAGACCCCGAGGGGACAGCTATGGCTACACCTTC. The chain joins TRBV6-5 to TRBJ1-2; the match to TRBD1 covers 7 bases. The ends lost 6 bases at V and 4 bases at J; junction bases unmatched: 8. The length of the CDR3 is 14 residues. CDR1 and CDR2 (germline): MNHEY, SVGAGI.

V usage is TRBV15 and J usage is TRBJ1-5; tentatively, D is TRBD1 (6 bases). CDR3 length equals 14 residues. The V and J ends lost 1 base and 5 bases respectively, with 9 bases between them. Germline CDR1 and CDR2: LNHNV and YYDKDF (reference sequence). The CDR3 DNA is TGTGCCACCAGCAGAGTCTCAGGGGATCAGCCCCAGCATTTT. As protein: CATSRVSGDQPQHF.

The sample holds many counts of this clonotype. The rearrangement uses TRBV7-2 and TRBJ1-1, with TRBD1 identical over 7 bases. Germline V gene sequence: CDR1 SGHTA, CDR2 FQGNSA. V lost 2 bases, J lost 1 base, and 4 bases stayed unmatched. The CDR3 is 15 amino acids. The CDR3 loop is CASSLSRTGNTEAFF. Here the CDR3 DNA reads TGTGCCAGCAGCTTATCCCGGACAGGGAACACTGAAGCTTTCTTT.

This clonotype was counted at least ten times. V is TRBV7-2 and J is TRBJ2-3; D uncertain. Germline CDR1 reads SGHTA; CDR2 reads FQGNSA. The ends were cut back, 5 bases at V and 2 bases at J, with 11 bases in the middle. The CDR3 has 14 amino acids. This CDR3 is CASSAAAHTDTQYF. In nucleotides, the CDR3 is TGTGCCAGCAGCGCGGCGGCCCACACAGATACGCAGTATTTT.